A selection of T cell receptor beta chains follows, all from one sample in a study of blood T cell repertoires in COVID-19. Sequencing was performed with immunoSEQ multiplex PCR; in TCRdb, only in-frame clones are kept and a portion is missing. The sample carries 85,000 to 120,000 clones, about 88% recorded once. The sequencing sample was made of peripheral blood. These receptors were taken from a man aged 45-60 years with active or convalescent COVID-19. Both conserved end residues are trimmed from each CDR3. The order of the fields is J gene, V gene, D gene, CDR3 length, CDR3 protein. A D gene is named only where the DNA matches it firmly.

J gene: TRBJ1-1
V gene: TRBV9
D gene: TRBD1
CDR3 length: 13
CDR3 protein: ASSLDRALNTEAF

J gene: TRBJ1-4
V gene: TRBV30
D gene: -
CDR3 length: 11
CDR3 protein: ALAGSTNEKLF

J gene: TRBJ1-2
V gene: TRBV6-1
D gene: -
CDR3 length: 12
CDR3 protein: ASSELGLDYGYT

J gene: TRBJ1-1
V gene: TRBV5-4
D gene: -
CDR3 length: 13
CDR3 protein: ASSLGGGKNTEAF

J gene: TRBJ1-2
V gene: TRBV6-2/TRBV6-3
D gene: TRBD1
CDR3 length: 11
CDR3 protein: ASSSGQGYGYT

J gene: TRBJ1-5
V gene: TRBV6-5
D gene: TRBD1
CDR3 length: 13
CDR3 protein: ASSRGQGAGQPQH

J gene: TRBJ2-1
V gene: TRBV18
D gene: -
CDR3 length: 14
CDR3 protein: ASSPPRGSSYNEQF

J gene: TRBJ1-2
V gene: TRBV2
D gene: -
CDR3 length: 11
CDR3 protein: ASSEAGSDGYT

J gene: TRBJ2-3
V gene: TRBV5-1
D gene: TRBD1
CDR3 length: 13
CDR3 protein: ASSSKQGGTDTQY

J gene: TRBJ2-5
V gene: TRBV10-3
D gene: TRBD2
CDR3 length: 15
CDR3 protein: AISEARGTSGSEIQY

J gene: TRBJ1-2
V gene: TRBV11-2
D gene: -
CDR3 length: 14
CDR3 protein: ASSLEPGASPYGYT

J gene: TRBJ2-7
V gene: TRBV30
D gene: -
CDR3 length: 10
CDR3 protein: AWAPQGVEQY

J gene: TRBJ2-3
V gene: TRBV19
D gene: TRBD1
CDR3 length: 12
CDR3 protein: ASNPGQSTDTQY

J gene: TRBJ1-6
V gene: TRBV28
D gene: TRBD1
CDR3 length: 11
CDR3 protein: ASKDRSNSPLH

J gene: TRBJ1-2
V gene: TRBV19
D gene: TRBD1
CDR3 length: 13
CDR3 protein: ASSPVGQGAGGYT

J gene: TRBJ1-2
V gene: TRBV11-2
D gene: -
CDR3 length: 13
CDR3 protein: ASSADPGLNGGYT

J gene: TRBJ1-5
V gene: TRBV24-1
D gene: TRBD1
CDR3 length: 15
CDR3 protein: ATSAGTGAYNNQPQH

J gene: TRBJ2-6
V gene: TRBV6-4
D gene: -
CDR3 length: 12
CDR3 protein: ASTMTAGANVLT

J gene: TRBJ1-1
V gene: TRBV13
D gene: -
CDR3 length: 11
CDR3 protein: ASSPPLNTEAF

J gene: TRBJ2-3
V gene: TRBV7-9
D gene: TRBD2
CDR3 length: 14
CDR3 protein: ASSLELAGPTDTQY

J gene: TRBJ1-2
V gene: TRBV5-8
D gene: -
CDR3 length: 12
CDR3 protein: ASRKLETGYGYT

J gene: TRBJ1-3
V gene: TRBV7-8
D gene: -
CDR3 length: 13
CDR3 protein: ASSFRASSGDTIY

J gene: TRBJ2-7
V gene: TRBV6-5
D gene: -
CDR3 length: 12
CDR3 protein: ASRPDRFPYEQY

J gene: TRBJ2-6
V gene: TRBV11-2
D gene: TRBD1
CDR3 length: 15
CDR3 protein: ASSYPGTASGANVLT

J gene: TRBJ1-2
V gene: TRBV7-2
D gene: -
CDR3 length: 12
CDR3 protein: ASSFDNGNYGYT

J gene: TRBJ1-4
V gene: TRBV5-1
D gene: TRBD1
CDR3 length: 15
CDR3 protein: ASSLSGQVATNEKLF

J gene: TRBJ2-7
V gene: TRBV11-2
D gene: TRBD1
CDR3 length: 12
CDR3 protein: ASSLVAPRGEQY

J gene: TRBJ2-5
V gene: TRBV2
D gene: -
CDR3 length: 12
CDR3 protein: ASSESTVQETQY

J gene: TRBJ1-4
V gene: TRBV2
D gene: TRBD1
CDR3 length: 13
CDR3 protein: ASRTDRVGGEKLF

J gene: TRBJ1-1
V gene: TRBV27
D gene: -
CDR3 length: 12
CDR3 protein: ASSQEGLNTEAF

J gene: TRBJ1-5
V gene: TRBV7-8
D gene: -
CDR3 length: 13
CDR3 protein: ASSHDGVGNQPQH

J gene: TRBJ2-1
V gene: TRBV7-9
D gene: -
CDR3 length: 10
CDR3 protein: ASSLSTNEQF

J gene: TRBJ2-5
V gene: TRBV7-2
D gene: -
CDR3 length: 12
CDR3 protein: ASSLGWSGETQY

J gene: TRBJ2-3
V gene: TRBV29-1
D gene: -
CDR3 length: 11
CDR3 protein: SVEERGGDTQY

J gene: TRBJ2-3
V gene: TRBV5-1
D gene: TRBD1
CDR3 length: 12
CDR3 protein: ASRSGQSTDTQY

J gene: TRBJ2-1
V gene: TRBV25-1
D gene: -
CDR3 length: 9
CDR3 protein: ASIQANEQF

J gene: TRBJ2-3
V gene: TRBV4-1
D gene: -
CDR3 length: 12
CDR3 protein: ASSPIGDTDTQY

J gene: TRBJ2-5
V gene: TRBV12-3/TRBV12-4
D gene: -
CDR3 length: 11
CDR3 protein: ASSLRTEETQY

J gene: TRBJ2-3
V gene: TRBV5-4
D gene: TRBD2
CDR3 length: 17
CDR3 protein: ASSSPRASGGRGTDTQY

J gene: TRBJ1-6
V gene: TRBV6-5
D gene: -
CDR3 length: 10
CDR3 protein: ASSSPGSPLH

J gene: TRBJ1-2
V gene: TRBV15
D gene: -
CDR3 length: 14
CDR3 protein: ATSREGGPSNYGYT

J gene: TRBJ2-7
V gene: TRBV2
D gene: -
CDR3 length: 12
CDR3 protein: ASRASRDGYEQY

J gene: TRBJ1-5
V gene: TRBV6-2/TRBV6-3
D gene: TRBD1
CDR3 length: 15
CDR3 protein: ASSYEAGRGLGQPQH

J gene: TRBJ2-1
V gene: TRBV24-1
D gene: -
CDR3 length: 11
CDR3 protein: ATRGGAINEQF

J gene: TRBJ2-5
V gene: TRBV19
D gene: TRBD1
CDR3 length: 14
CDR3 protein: ASSRLTGGERETQY

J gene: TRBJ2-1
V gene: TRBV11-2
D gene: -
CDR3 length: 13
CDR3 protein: ASSFTVVKLGEQF

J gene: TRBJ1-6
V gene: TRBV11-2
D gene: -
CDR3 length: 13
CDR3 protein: ASRRFDIYNSPLH

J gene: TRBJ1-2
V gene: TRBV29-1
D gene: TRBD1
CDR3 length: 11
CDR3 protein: SVGVAGGFGYT

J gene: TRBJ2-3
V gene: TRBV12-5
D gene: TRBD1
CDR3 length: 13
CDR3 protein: ASGKGQGAADTQY